This entry lists 27 T cell receptor beta chains sequenced from one sample in a study of shared clonotypes between healthy human individuals. Clones were sequenced by immunoSEQ multiplex PCR, and TCRdb holds only the in-frame ones, with some missing. The sample includes approximately 600,000 clones, around 96% seen only once; the top ten take 0.095% to 0.14%. CD45RO-negative cells were positively selected for CCR7, leaving out terminally differentiated effector memory CD45RA+ cells. Sequencing was performed on naive CD8+ T cells sorted from blood. The receptors were sampled from a woman aged 30 to 39 in good health.

V and J are TRBV11-2 and TRBJ2-2; TRBD2 matches 8 bases. There are 17 residues in the CDR3. Germline CDR1 reads SGHAT; CDR2 reads FQNNGV. With V trimmed by 0 bases and J by 5 bases, 8 bases remained unmatched. This CDR3 reads CASSLEFGRGQTGELFF. CDR3 in DNA: TGTGCCAGCAGCTTAGAATTCGGGAGGGGCCAAACCGGGGAGCTGTTTTTT.

This clone was detected once. The chain links TRBV11-2 to TRBJ2-5, with D maybe TRBD2 (5 bases). This CDR3 region has 15 residues. The V and J ends lost 5 bases and 2 bases respectively, with 15 bases between them. Germline V gene sequence: CDR1 SGHAT, CDR2 FQNNGV. CDR3 sequence reads: CASSKSWEWQETQYF. CDR3 DNA: TGTGCCAGCAGCAAATCTTGGGAGTGGCAAGAGACCCAGTACTTC.

This clone was recorded only once. This rearrangement joins TRBV5-6 to TRBJ2-1; TRBD1 is a possible D gene (5 bases). The CDR3 is made up of 11 amino acids. In germline, CDR1 is SGHDT, CDR2 YYEEEE. V was cut by 7 bases and J by 9 bases, with 11 bases left in between. The CDR3 reads CASSGYSEQFF. The CDR3 region has the DNA TGTGCCAGCTCAGGGTATAGTGAGCAGTTCTTC.

J is TRBJ2-7 and V is TRBV27; D is uncertain. The CDR3 contains 11 residues. The germline CDR1 and CDR2 sequences are MNHEY and SMNVEV (reference sequence). The V and J ends lost 8 bases and 2 bases respectively, with 7 bases between them. CDR3 amino acids: CASGWAYEQYF. CDR3 nucleotide sequence: TGTGCCAGCGGTTGGGCCTACGAGCAGTACTTC.

V usage is TRBV4-2 and J usage is TRBJ2-5, with a possible D match to TRBD2 (5 bases). The better agreement between TRBJ2-7 and the DNA end casts doubt on the J call. In germline, CDR1 is LGHNA, CDR2 YNFKEQ. The CDR3 sequence is 14 residues long. CDR3 sequence: CASSQALAGYEQYF. In nucleotides, the CDR3 is TGTGCCAGCAGCCAAGCCCTAGCAGGTTACGAGCAGTACTTC.

The rearrangement links TRBV6-5 to TRBJ2-1; TRBD1 is a possible D gene (6 bases). The germline V gene has CDR1 MNHEY and CDR2 SVGAGI. The CDR3 has 16 residues. V was trimmed by 2 bases and J by 0 bases, leaving 11 bases between them. The CDR3, as DNA: TGTGCCAGCAGTTACGACAGGCCCACCTCCTACAATGAGCAGTTCTTC. This codes for CASSYDRPTSYNEQFF.

This clone was seen a single time. CDR3 protein: CASSSGQTYEQYF. The CDR3 DNA follows: TGTGCCAGTAGTTCCGGACAGACCTACGAGCAGTACTTC. This chain uses TRBV19 with TRBJ2-7; D may be TRBD1 (6 bases). The CDR3 is made up of 13 amino acids. V was clipped by 5 bases and J by 2 bases, with 10 bases between them. Per the germline V gene, CDR1 is LNHDA and CDR2 is SQIVND (reference sequence).

This chain links TRBV19 with TRBJ1-5; no reliable D call. V lost 5 bases and J lost 11, with 13 bases in between. The germline V gene encodes CDR1 LNHDA and CDR2 SQIVND (reference sequence). The CDR3 contains 12 residues. The CDR3 DNA reads as TGTGCCAGTAGTCCAACGAATCGGGCCCAGCATTTT. Translation: CASSPTNRAQHF.

This sequence joins TRBV5-6 and TRBJ2-7; perhaps TRBD2 as D (5 bases). Germline V gives CDR1 SGHDT, CDR2 YYEEEE. The CDR3 consists of 15 residues. With 2 bases removed from V and 0 bases from J, the gap between germline ends came to 12 bases. CDR3 DNA: TGTGCCAGCAGCTTATTAACGGGGAGCTCCTACGAGCAGTACTTC. It yields the protein CASSLLTGSSYEQYF.

The genes are TRBV10-1 and TRBJ2-7; 9 nucleotides match TRBD2. The CDR3 contains 19 residues. Germline CDR1 reads WNHNN; CDR2 reads SYGVQD (reference sequence). With 6 bases clipped from V and 3 bases from J, the junction kept 21 bases outside the gene matches. For the CDR3, the DNA is TGCGCCAGCAGCCCGACTGGACTAGCGAGAGGCAATTTAAACTACGAGCAGTACTTC. It is translated as CASSPTGLARGNLNYEQYF.

This clone was counted once. The chain has TRBV29-1 and TRBJ2-1; 11 bases align to TRBD2. Germline V CDR1 and CDR2: SQVTM, ANQGSEA. This CDR3 is built from 18 residues. The V segment lost 0 bases and the J segment 7 bases; nucleotides outside the gene matches: 14. The CDR3 DNA reads TGCAGCGTTGAAGACACTAGCGGGAGTGAAGTTGTCGGGAATGAGCAGTTCTTC. Translated, it gives CSVEDTSGSEVVGNEQFF.

The chain is built from TRBV4-2 and TRBJ2-3; 9 nucleotides match TRBD2. CDR1 is LGHNA and CDR2 is YNFKEQ in the germline V gene. V gave up 7 bases and J gave up 1 base; unmatched junction bases: 6. The CDR3 has 15 amino acids. The CDR3 nucleotides read TGTGCCAGCAAGCGGGAGGCGGTCGGCACAGATACGCAGTATTTT. It specifies CASKREAVGTDTQYF.

The CDR3 region has the DNA TGTGCCAGCAGCCAACGAGGTAGCGGGAACAATGAGCAGTTCTTC. It yields the protein CASSQRGSGNNEQFF. V gene TRBV5-6 combines with J gene TRBJ2-1; 8 positions agree with TRBD2. The junction had 8 bases not matched to a gene; V was cut back by 4 bases and J by 5 bases. Germline loops: CDR1 SGHDT, CDR2 YYEEEE. The CDR3 sequence is 15 residues long.

This chain connects TRBV9 to TRBJ2-2; D unclear. CDR3 length: 14 amino acids. Germline CDR1 is SGDLS and CDR2 is YYNGEE. V lost 0 bases, J lost 6 bases, and 9 bases lay in between. DNA of the CDR3: TGTGCCAGCAGCGTAGGGGGTAGCCCCGGGGAGCTGTTTTTT. It yields the protein CASSVGGSPGELFF.

This chain uses TRBV28 with TRBJ2-7; D remains unclear. Germline V gives CDR1 MDHEN, CDR2 SYDVKM. This CDR3 comprises 11 residues. Trimming pared 4 bases from V and 6 bases from J, leaving 7 bases between. The CDR3 nucleotides read TGTGCCAGCAGTTCCCCCCCCGAGCAGTACTTC. Translation: CASSSPPEQYF.

The chain recombines TRBV5-8 with TRBJ2-7, with 8 bases aligning to TRBD1. Germline CDR1 and CDR2: SGHTS and YDEGEE. There are 14 residues in the CDR3. V was clipped by 2 bases and J by 4 bases; unmatched bases: 5. CDR3 bases: TGTGCCAGCAGCTTCAGTGGACAGGGTTACGAGCAGTACTTC. Encoded protein: CASSFSGQGYEQYF. The variable domain in full, completed from reference TRBV5-8 and TRBJ2-7, reads EAGVTQSPTHLIKTRGQQATLRCSPISGHTSVYWYQQALGLGLQFLLWYDEGEERNRGNFPPRFSGRQFPNYSSELNVNALELEDSALYLCASSFSGQGYEQYFGPGTRLTVT.

Note on this clone: This sample also contains other DNA sequences that code for the same CDR3. This chain joins TRBV7-9 and TRBJ1-2, with 7 bases lining up with TRBD1. Unmatched junction bases numbered 4, after V lost 3 bases and J lost 0 bases. Germline values: CDR1 SEHNR, CDR2 FQNEAQ (reference sequence). This CDR3 is 15 amino acids long. This CDR3 reads CASSLGDRANYGYTF. The CDR3, as DNA: TGTGCCAGCAGCTTGGGGGACAGAGCTAACTATGGCTACACCTTC.

This chain joins TRBV27 and TRBJ2-7; a weak D match, TRBD2 (6 bases). Germline values: CDR1 MNHEY, CDR2 SMNVEV (reference sequence). V lost 5 bases, J lost 2 bases, and 13 bases lay in between. The CDR3 length is 14 residues. CDR3 DNA: TGTGCCAGCAGTCCACCGGGACTGACCTACGAGCAGTACTTC. This sequence encodes CASSPPGLTYEQYF.

The CDR3 loop is CASSIASGYYEQYF. In DNA, the CDR3 is TGTGCCAGTAGTATCGCTAGCGGATACTACGAGCAGTACTTC. The chain recombines TRBV19 with TRBJ2-7, with 7 bases fitting TRBD2. Unmatched junction bases numbered 5, after V lost 3 bases and J lost 3 bases. The germline gives CDR1 LNHDA, CDR2 SQIVND (reference sequence). The CDR3 has 14 residues. Drawing the rest from reference TRBV19 and TRBJ2-7, the complete variable domain is DGGITQSPKYLFRKEGQNVTLSCEQNLNHDAMYWYRQDPGQGLRLIYYSQIVNDFQKGDIAEGYSVSREKKESFPLTVTSAQKNPTAFYLCASSIASGYYEQYFGPGTRLTVT.

This clone has only one observation. J is TRBJ2-3 and V is TRBV7-9; 8 positions match TRBD2. There are 14 residues in the CDR3. With V trimmed by 6 bases and J by 1 base, 3 bases remained unmatched. CDR1 is SEHNR and CDR2 is FQNEAQ in the germline V gene (reference sequence). The CDR3 reads CASSPTSGTDTQYF. CDR3 nucleotides: TGTGCCAGCAGTCCGACTAGCGGCACAGATACGCAGTATTTT.

V is TRBV19 and J is TRBJ1-2; no clear D gene. The CDR3 length is 13 residues. Per the germline V gene, CDR1 is LNHDA and CDR2 is SQIVND (reference sequence). V lost 7 bases to trimming and J lost 1 base, with 10 bases between them. In DNA form, the CDR3 reads TGTGCCAGTAATGACCTAAGTAACTATGGCTACACCTTC. It specifies CASNDLSNYGYTF.

The gene calls are TRBV5-5 and TRBJ1-1, with D tentatively TRBD1 (6 bases). Germline CDR1 and CDR2: SGHKS and YYEKEE (reference sequence). This CDR3 region has 12 residues. V was shortened by 6 bases and J by 4 bases, with 10 bases between the two germline ends. CDR3 in amino acids: CASIGGGTEAFF. DNA for the CDR3: TGTGCCAGCATTGGGGGCGGCACTGAAGCTTTCTTT.

The chain recombines TRBV2 with TRBJ1-3; perhaps TRBD1 as D (6 bases). CDR1 and CDR2 from the germline V gene are SNHLY and FYNNEI. The CDR3 loop spans 14 amino acids. Trimming stripped 4 bases from V and 4 bases from J, with 11 bases between. The CDR3, as DNA: TGTGCCAGCAGTGCTTGGACAGAGGGAAACACCATATATTTT. Protein product: CASSAWTEGNTIYF.

V and J are TRBV2 and TRBJ2-7, with D unresolved. The length of the CDR3 is 13 residues. The germline gives CDR1 SNHLY, CDR2 FYNNEI. Trimming took off 9 bases at V and 2 bases at J, with 14 bases between the two ends. CDR3 residues: CARSKDGTYEQYF. DNA for the CDR3: TGTGCCAGAAGCAAGGACGGTACCTACGAGCAGTACTTC.

This chain joins TRBV28 and TRBJ2-3; D is ambiguous. From germline, CDR1 is MDHEN and CDR2 SYDVKM. Trimming cost V 4 bases and J 0 bases, with 11 bases left between them. The CDR3 length is 15 residues. The CDR3 sequence: CASSSSPFSTDTQYF. In DNA, the CDR3 is TGTGCCAGCAGTTCGTCGCCGTTTAGCACAGATACGCAGTATTTT.

This chain links TRBV19 with TRBJ2-1; 7 bases match TRBD2. The trim removed 3 bases at V and 5 bases at J, leaving 10 bases unmatched. The CDR3 has 16 residues. Germline V gene lookup returns CDR1 LNHDA and CDR2 SQIVND (reference sequence). CDR3 sequence reads: CASSIWAGVNDNEQFF. CDR3 bases: TGTGCCAGTAGTATCTGGGCGGGAGTTAACGACAATGAGCAGTTCTTC.

V is TRBV11-3 and J is TRBJ2-1, with D possibly matching TRBD2 (5 bases). Germline V gene lookup returns CDR1 SGHNT and CDR2 YENEEA. The CDR3 contains 13 residues. Trimming cost V 4 bases and J 5 bases, with 9 bases left between them. CDR3 DNA: TGTGCCAGCAGCTACGGAGGAAACAATGAGCAGTTCTTC. Amino acid sequence: CASSYGGNNEQFF.